Following are 15 T cell receptor beta chains from one sample sequenced in a study of blood T cell repertoires in COVID-19 (dated by TCRdb to 2020 to 2022). Libraries were made using the immunoSEQ multiplex PCR assay. TCRdb took over this immuneACCESS table, retaining in-frame rearrangements with V and J assigned. Such tables are incomplete; in checked studies, under half of the missing clones stem from an unresolved V gene, and the remainder is unexplained. The sample table contains around 240,000 clones; only one count was recorded for more than 75% of them. The ten biggest clones cover over 2% of the sample. Sequenced: PBMCs or T cells enriched from blood (not recorded which). These receptors originate from a woman in her forties or fifties who had recovered from COVID-19.

Remarks on this clone: Other DNA variants within this sample encode the same CDR3. The V and J genes are TRBV18 and TRBJ1-2; perhaps TRBD1 as D (5 bases). CDR3 size: 13 residues. Trimming stripped 3 bases from V and 2 bases from J, with 7 bases between. Germline V gene data show CDR1 as KGHSH and CDR2 as LQKENI. The CDR3 loop is CASSPGGNYGYTF. CDR3 nucleotide sequence: TGTGCCAGCTCACCCGGGGGAAACTATGGCTACACCTTC.

V gene TRBV6-2 or TRBV6-3 combines with J gene TRBJ1-5, with D perhaps matching TRBD1 (5 bases). V was trimmed by 5 bases and J by 3 bases, leaving 17 bases between them. The CDR3 is 16 residues long. Germline loops: CDR1 MNHEY, CDR2 SVGEGT. Here the CDR3 reads CASSTRVRGNNQPQHF. The CDR3 DNA is TGTGCCAGCAGTACCCGTGTGCGGGGGAACAATCAGCCCCAGCATTTT.

The chain employs TRBV19 and TRBJ1-2; 11 positions agree with TRBD1. The CDR3 length is 15 residues. V shed 3 bases, J shed 4 bases, and the junction held 4 bases outside the gene matches. Germline loops: CDR1 LNHDA, CDR2 SQIVND (reference sequence). The CDR3 region is CASSIRTGGSYGYTF. The CDR3 nucleotides read TGTGCCAGTAGTATCCGGACAGGGGGCTCCTATGGCTACACCTTC.

The chain joins TRBV29-1 to TRBJ2-1; 7 bases map to TRBD1. J gave up 7 bases and V 0 bases, and 6 bases lay outside the gene matches. The CDR3 has 14 residues. CDR1 and CDR2 from the germline V gene are SQVTM and ANQGSEA. The CDR3 DNA reads as TGCAGCGTTGAAGATCTGGGCAGGGGGAATGAGCAGTTCTTC. Translated, it gives CSVEDLGRGNEQFF.

In this sample, this clone turned up a few times. The chain recombines TRBV4-1 with TRBJ1-2; TRBD1 might be the D (5 bases). CDR1 is MGHRA, CDR2 YSYEKL, per germline. V shed 4 bases and J shed 7 bases, with 22 bases lying between them. The CDR3 spans 16 residues. DNA of the CDR3: TGCGCCAGCAGCCCGTCTTGGTCGGACATTTTGTTTGGCTACACCTTC. Amino acid sequence: CASSPSWSDILFGYTF.

The chain employs TRBV4-3 and TRBJ2-7; possibly TRBD1 for D (5 bases). Looked up from germline, CDR1 is LGHNA and CDR2 is YSLEER. The V end was cut by 5 bases, the J end by 2 bases, with 16 bases between. The CDR3 has 15 residues. CDR3 bases: TGCGCCAGCAGCGTCCAAGTTCAGGGTCCCTACGAGCAGTACTTC. This codes for CASSVQVQGPYEQYF.

The chain couples TRBV5-4 to TRBJ2-1; 7 bases are a match to TRBD2. Unmatched junction bases numbered 6, after V lost 4 bases and J lost 2 bases. Per germline, CDR1 SGHNT and CDR2 YYREEE (reference sequence). The CDR3 runs 15 residues. The DNA of the CDR3 is TGTGCCAGCAGCCCGGGAGGTCTAGCCTACAATGAGCAGTTCTTC. Translated, it gives CASSPGGLAYNEQFF.

CDR3 amino acids: CAWKEGLNTGELFF. For the CDR3, the DNA is TGTGCCTGGAAGGAAGGACTTAACACCGGGGAGCTGTTTTTT. The chain recombines TRBV30 with TRBJ2-2; D may be TRBD2 (5 bases). The CDR3 consists of 14 residues. The germline gives CDR1 GTSNPN, CDR2 SVGIG (reference sequence). Trimming took 4 bases from V and 2 from J, leaving 11 bases between them.

This clone has only one observation. The chain is built from TRBV27 and TRBJ2-7; 12 bases map to TRBD2. Per the germline V gene, CDR1 is MNHEY and CDR2 is SMNVEV (reference sequence). V was pared by 3 bases and J by 5 bases, with 8 bases of the junction left unmatched. CDR3 length: 16 residues. This chain's CDR3 is CASSFWTSGAPNEQYF. DNA for the CDR3: TGTGCCAGCAGTTTTTGGACTAGCGGGGCCCCCAACGAGCAGTACTTC.

This clone occurred once. The V call is TRBV5-1, the J call TRBJ2-1, with 12 bases lining up with TRBD2. The CDR3 runs 16 residues. Looked up from germline, CDR1 is SGHRS and CDR2 is YFSETQ. V dropped 5 bases and J dropped 2; count of bases not matched to a gene: 5. CDR3: CASRPSGGDPYNEQFF. The CDR3, as DNA: TGCGCCAGCAGGCCTAGCGGGGGGGACCCCTACAATGAGCAGTTCTTC. The complete variable domain, with remaining parts taken from reference TRBV5-1 and TRBJ2-1, reads KAGVTQTPRYLIKTRGQQVTLSCSPISGHRSVSWYQQTPGQGLQFLFEYFSETQRNKGNFPGRFSGRQFSNSRSEMNVSTLELGDSALYLCASRPSGGDPYNEQFFGPGTRLTVL.

This rearrangement joins TRBV7-2 to TRBJ1-2; 12 bases match TRBD1. The CDR3 length is 14 residues. Trimming at V came to 5 bases and at J to 10 bases, leaving 8 bases not matched to a gene. Per germline, CDR1 SGHTA and CDR2 FQGNSA. The CDR3 region is CASSPGQGARAYTF. CDR3 in DNA: TGTGCCAGCAGCCCGGGACAGGGGGCGCGCGCCTACACCTTC.

CDR3 bases: TGTGCCAGTCGGGGGGATAACTACGAGCAGTACTTC. It specifies CASRGDNYEQYF. The chain uses TRBV18 and TRBJ2-7; 7 bases line up with TRBD2. The J segment lost 3 bases and the V segment lost 9 bases, leaving 5 bases of the junction unmatched. The CDR3 consists of 12 residues. Per the germline V gene, CDR1 is KGHSH and CDR2 is LQKENI.

The J gene is TRBJ1-1, the V gene TRBV12-3 or TRBV12-4, with D perhaps matching TRBD1 (6 bases). V lost 3 bases and J lost 10, with 15 bases in between. CDR3 size: 13 residues. CDR3 nucleotides: TGTGCCAGCAGTTTCACCGGACAGTCGGGAGCTTTCTTT. Its translation: CASSFTGQSGAFF.

The gene calls are TRBV30 and TRBJ1-2; TRBD1 matches at 9 bases. This CDR3 comprises 13 residues. V lost 2 bases and J lost 2; bases outside the gene matches: 0. Germline V gene lookup returns CDR1 GTSNPN and CDR2 SVGIG (reference sequence). CDR3 DNA: TGTGCCTGGAGTACAGGGGGCAACTATGGCTACACCTTC. Translating it yields CAWSTGGNYGYTF.

The chain employs TRBV6-1 and TRBJ2-7; 11 bases align to TRBD2. The germline V gene encodes CDR1 MNHNS and CDR2 SASEGT. This CDR3 is 15 amino acids long. The V gene end was trimmed by 8 bases and the J gene end by 3 bases; junction bases not matched to a gene: 9. The CDR3 DNA is TGTGCCAGCTGGGCGGATACTAGCGGGAGCTACGAGCAGTACTTC. Encoded protein: CASWADTSGSYEQYF.